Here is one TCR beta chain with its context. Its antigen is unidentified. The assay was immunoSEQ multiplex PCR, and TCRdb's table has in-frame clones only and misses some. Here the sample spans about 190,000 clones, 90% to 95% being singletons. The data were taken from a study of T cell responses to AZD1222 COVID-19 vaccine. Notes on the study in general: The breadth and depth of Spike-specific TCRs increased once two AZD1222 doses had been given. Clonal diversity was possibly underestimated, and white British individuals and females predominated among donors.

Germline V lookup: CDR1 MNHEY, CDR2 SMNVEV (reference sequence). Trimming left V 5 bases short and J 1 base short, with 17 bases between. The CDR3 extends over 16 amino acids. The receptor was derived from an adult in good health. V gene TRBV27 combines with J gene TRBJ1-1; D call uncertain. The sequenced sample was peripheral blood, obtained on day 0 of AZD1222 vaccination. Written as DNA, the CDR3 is TGTGCCAGCAGTCCCCGCTGGGGTATAAGGAACACTGAAGCTTTCTTT. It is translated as CASSPRWGIRNTEAFF.